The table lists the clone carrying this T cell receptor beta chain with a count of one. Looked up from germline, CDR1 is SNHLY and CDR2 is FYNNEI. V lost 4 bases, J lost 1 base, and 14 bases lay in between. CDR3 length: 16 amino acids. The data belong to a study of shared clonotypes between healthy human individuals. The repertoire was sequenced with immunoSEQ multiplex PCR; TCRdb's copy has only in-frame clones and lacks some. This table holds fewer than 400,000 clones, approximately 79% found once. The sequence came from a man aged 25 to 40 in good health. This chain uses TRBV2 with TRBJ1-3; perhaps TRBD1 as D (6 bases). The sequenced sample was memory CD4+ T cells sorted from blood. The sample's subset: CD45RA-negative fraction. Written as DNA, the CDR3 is TGTGCCAGCAGTGTGCAGGGGACGACGTCTGGAAACACCATATATTTT. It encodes CASSVQGTTSGNTIYF. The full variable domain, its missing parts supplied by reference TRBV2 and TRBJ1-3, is EPEVTQTPSHQVTQMGQEVILRCVPISNHLYFYWYRQILGQKVEFLVSFYNNEISEKSEIFDDQFSVERPDGSNFTLKIRSTKLEDSAMYFCASSVQGTTSGNTIYFGEGSWLTVV.